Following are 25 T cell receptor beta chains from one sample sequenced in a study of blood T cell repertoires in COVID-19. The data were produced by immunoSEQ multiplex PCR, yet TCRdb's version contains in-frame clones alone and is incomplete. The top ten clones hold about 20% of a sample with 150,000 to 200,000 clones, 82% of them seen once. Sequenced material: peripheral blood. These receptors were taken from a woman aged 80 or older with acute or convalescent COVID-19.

The CDR3 is CASSPGEPYGYTF. DNA for the CDR3: TGTGCCAGCAGCCCTGGGGAGCCATATGGCTACACCTTC. The chain is built from TRBV7-9 and TRBJ1-2; D gene ambiguous. Germline V gene data show CDR1 as SEHNR and CDR2 as FQNEAQ (reference sequence). Between the trimmed V and J ends, which lost 5 bases and 5 bases, there was a span of 12 bases. This CDR3 has 13 amino acids.

CDR3 protein: CASSWAGETQYF. CDR3 sequence (DNA): TGTGCCAGCAGTTGGGCGGGCGAGACCCAGTACTTC. The rearrangement links TRBV6-5 to TRBJ2-5, with a tentative D call TRBD2 (5 bases). The CDR3 extends over 12 amino acids. Germline V CDR1 and CDR2: MNHEY, SVGAGI. V lost 4 bases to trimming and J lost 5 bases, with 8 bases between them.

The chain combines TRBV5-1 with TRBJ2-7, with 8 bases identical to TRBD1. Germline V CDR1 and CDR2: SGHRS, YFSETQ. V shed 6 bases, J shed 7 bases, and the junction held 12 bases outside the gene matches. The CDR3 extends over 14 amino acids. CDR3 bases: TGCGCCAGCACGTTGGCAGGGGGCGCGGGGGAGCAGTACTTC. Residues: CASTLAGGAGEQYF.

The CDR3 sequence is CASSLTGGYEQYF. CDR3 bases: TGTGCCAGCAGTTTAACAGGGGGGTACGAGCAGTACTTC. The chain links TRBV27 to TRBJ2-7; 8 nucleotides line up with TRBD1. With 2 bases clipped from V and 4 bases from J, the junction kept 1 base outside the gene matches. CDR3 length: 13 residues. Germline CDR1 is MNHEY and CDR2 is SMNVEV (reference sequence).

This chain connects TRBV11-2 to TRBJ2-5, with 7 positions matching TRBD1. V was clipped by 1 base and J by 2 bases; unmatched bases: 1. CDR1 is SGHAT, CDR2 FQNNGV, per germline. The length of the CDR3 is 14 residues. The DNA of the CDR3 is TGTGCCAGCAGCTTAGGACAGGGTCAAGAGACCCAGTACTTC. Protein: CASSLGQGQETQYF.

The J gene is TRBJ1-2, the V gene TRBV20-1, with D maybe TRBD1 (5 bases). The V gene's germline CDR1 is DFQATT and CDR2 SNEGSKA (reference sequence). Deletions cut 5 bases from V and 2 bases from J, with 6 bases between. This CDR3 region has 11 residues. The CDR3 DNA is TGCAGTGCTCAGGGAAACTATGGCTACACCTTC. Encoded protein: CSAQGNYGYTF.

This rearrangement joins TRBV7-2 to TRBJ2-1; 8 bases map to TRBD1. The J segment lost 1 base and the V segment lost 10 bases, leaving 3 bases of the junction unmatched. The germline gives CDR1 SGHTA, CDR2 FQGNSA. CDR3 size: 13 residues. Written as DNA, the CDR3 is TGTGCCACCGGGACAGGATCCTACAATGAGCAGTTCTTC. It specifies CATGTGSYNEQFF.

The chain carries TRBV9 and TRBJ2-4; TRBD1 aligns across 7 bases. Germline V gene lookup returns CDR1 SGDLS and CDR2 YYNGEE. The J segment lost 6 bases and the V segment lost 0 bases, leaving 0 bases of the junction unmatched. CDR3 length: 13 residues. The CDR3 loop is CASSVGTGNIQYF. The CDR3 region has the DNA TGTGCCAGCAGCGTAGGGACAGGAAACATTCAGTACTTC.

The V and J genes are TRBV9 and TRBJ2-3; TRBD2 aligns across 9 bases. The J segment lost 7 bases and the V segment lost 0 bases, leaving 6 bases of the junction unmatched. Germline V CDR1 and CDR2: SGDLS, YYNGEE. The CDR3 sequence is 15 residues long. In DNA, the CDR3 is TGTGCCAGCAGCGTAGTTGCGGGAGGGTGGAATACGCAGTATTTT. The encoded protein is CASSVVAGGWNTQYF. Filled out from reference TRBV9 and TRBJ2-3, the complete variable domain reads DSGVTQTPKHLITATGQRVTLRCSPRSGDLSVYWYQQSLDQGLQFLIQYYNGEERAKGNILERFSAQQFPDLHSELNLSSLELGDSALYFCASSVVAGGWNTQYFGPGTRLTVL.

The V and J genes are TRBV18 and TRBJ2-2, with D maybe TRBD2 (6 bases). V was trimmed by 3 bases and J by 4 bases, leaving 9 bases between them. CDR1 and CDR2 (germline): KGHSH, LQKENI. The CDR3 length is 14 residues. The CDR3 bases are TGTGCCAGCTCACCTCGGGGGTCCACCGGGGAGCTGTTTTTT. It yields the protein CASSPRGSTGELFF.

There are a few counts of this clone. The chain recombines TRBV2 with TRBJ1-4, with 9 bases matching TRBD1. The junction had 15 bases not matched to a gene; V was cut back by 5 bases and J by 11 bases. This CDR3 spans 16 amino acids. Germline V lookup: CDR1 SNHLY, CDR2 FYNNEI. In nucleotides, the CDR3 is TGTGCCAGCAGTCTGGACAGGGGATGGGAAAGGGGGAAACTGTTTTTT. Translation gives CASSLDRGWERGKLFF.

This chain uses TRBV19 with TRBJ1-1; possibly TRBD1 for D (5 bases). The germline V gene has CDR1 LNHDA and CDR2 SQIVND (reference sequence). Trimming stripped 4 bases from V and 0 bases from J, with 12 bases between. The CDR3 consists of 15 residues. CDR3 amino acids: CASSTGGSMNTEAFF. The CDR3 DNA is TGTGCCAGTAGTACCGGGGGATCAATGAACACTGAAGCTTTCTTT.

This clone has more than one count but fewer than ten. The CDR3 region is CASRRQRNYGYTF. CDR3 nucleotides: TGCGCCAGCAGGCGACAGAGAAACTATGGCTACACCTTC. The J gene is TRBJ1-2, the V gene TRBV5-1; possible D gene TRBD1, 5 bases. This CDR3 region has 13 residues. CDR1 and CDR2 (germline): SGHRS, YFSETQ. Trimming took off 5 bases at V and 2 bases at J, with 10 bases between the two ends.

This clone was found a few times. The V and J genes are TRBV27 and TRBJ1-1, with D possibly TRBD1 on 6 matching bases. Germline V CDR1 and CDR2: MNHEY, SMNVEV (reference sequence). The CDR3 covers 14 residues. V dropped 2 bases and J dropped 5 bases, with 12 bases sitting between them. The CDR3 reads CASSLLGTWTEAFF. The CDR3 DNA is TGTGCCAGCAGTTTACTCGGGACATGGACTGAAGCTTTCTTT.

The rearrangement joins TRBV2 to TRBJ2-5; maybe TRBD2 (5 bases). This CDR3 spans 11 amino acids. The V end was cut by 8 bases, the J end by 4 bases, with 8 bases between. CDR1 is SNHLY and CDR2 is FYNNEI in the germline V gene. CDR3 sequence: CASSAGETQYF. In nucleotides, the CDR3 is TGTGCCAGCTCGGCGGGAGAGACCCAGTACTTC.

The CDR3 DNA follows: TGTGCCAGCAGTGAACAGGGGGGAGCTGGAAACACCATATATTTT. Protein product: CASSEQGGAGNTIYF. V is TRBV2 and J is TRBJ1-3, with 7 nucleotides matching TRBD1. Germline lookup yields CDR1 SNHLY and CDR2 FYNNEI. With 2 bases clipped from V and 2 bases from J, the junction kept 3 bases outside the gene matches. This CDR3 is built from 15 residues.

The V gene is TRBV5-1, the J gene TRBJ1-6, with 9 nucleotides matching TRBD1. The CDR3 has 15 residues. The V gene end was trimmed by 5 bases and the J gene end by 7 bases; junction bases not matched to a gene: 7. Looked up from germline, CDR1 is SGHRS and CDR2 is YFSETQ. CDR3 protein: CASRTGGSENSPLHF. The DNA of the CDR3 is TGCGCCAGCAGGACAGGGGGTTCCGAAAATTCACCCCTCCACTTT.

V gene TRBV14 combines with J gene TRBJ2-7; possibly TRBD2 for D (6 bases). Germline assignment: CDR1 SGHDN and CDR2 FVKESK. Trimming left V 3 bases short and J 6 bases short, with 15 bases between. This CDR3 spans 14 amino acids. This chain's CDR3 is CASSHGGERAEQYF. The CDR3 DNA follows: TGTGCCAGCAGCCACGGAGGGGAGAGGGCCGAGCAGTACTTC.

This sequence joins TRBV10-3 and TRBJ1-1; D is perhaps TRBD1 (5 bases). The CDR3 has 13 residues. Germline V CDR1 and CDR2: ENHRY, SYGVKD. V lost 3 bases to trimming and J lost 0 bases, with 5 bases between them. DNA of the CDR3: TGTGCCATCAGTGACAGGGTGAACACTGAAGCTTTCTTT. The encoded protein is CAISDRVNTEAFF.

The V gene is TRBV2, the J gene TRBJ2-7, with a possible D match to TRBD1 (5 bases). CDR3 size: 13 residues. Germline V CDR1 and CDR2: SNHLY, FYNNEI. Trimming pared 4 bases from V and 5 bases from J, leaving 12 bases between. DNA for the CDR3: TGTGCCAGCAGTGGGAGAAGGGGAAACGAGCAGTACTTC. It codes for CASSGRRGNEQYF. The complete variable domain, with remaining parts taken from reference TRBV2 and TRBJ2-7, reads EPEVTQTPSHQVTQMGQEVILRCVPISNHLYFYWYRQILGQKVEFLVSFYNNEISEKSEIFDDQFSVERPDGSNFTLKIRSTKLEDSAMYFCASSGRRGNEQYFGPGTRLTVT.

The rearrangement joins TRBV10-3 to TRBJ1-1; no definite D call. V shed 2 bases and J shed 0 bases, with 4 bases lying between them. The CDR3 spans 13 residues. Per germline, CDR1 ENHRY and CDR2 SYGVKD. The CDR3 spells CAISEQMNTEAFF. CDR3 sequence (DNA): TGTGCCATCAGTGAGCAGATGAACACTGAAGCTTTCTTT.

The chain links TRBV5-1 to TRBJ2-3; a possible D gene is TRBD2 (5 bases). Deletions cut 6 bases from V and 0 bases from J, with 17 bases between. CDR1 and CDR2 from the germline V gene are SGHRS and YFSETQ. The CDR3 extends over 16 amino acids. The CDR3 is CASTFTPGGSTDTQYF. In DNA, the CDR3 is TGCGCCAGCACCTTCACCCCTGGAGGTAGCACAGATACGCAGTATTTT.

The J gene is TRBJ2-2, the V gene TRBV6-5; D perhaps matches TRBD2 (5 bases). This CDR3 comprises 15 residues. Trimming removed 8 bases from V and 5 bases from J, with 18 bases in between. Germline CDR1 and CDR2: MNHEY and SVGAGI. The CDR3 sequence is CASPSGLRKTGELFF. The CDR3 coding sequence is TGTGCCAGCCCCTCCGGACTGAGGAAAACCGGGGAGCTGTTTTTT.

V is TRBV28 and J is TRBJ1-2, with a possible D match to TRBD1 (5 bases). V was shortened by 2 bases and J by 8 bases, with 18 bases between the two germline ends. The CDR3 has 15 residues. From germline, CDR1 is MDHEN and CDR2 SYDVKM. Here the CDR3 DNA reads TGTGCCAGCAGTTTACTAAGACAGATCATCGGCGGCTACACCTTC. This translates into CASSLLRQIIGGYTF.

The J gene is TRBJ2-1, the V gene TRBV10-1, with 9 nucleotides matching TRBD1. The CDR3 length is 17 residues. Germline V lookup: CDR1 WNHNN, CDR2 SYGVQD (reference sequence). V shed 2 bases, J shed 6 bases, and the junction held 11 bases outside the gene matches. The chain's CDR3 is CASSEPYGQGKGNEQFF. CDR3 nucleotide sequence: TGCGCCAGCAGTGAGCCCTACGGACAGGGGAAAGGCAATGAGCAGTTCTTC.